What follows are 19 T cell receptor beta chains derived from one specimen sequenced in a study of blood T cell repertoires in COVID-19. Here immunoSEQ multiplex PCR was the method, and the copy in TCRdb shows in-frame clones only, minus some. The table records some 300,000 clones, approximately 89% of them present only once. The sample taken for sequencing was PBMCs or T cells enriched from blood (not recorded which). The source of these receptors is a woman in her thirties or forties who had recovered from COVID-19.

The genes are TRBV7-9 and TRBJ2-7; weak D call: TRBD1 (5 bases). CDR3 length: 12 amino acids. Germline CDR1 is SEHNR and CDR2 is FQNEAQ (reference sequence). The V and J ends lost 5 bases and 5 bases respectively, with 10 bases between them. The CDR3 here is CASSAPRDEQYF. The CDR3 DNA is TGTGCCAGCAGCGCCCCCAGGGACGAGCAGTACTTC.

The chain joins TRBV18 to TRBJ2-4; D not certain. Between the trimmed V and J ends, which lost 2 bases and 9 bases, there was a span of 11 bases. CDR1 KGHSH and CDR2 LQKENI come from the germline V gene. The CDR3 extends over 13 amino acids. CDR3 nucleotides: TGTGCCAGCTCACCAGTGACCCCTAGCATTCAGTACTTC. Its translation is CASSPVTPSIQYF. The variable domain in full, completed from reference TRBV18 and TRBJ2-4, reads NAGVMQNPRHLVRRRGQEARLRCSPMKGHSHVYWYRQLPEEGLKFMVYLQKENIIDESGMPKERFSAEFPKEGPSILRIQQVVRGDSAAYFCASSPVTPSIQYFGAGTRLSVL.

The chain uses TRBV28 and TRBJ1-1; D unresolved. The CDR3 is 13 amino acids. Trimming removed 3 bases at V and 0 bases at J, with 5 bases between. Germline CDR1 reads MDHEN; CDR2 reads SYDVKM. As DNA, the CDR3 is TGTGCCAGCAGTTTTGTCATGAACACTGAAGCTTTCTTT. Its protein product is CASSFVMNTEAFF. Based on the CDR3 plus reference TRBV28 and TRBJ1-1, the full variable domain is DVKVTQSSRYLVKRTGEKVFLECVQDMDHENMFWYRQDPGLGLRLIYFSYDVKMKEKGDIPEGYSVSREKKERFSLILESASTNQTSMYLCASSFVMNTEAFFGQGTRLTVV.

This chain uses TRBV3-1 (or the pseudogene TRBV3-2) with TRBJ1-5; 9 bases align to TRBD1. CDR3 length: 14 residues. J gave up 2 bases and V 4 bases, and 0 bases lay outside the gene matches. Germline V lookup: CDR1 LGHDT, CDR2 YNNKEL (reference sequence). Written as DNA, the CDR3 is TGTGCCAGCAGCCGACAGGGGGGCAATCAGCCCCAGCATTTT. Its protein product is CASSRQGGNQPQHF.

This rearrangement joins TRBV7-9 to TRBJ1-1, with 12 bases matching TRBD1. CDR1 and CDR2 from the germline V gene are SEHNR and FQNEAQ (reference sequence). After removal of 5 bases from V and 4 bases from J, the junction contained 11 bases not matched to a gene. The CDR3 consists of 17 residues. This chain's CDR3 is CASSAPGQGAIATEAFF. CDR3 sequence (DNA): TGTGCCAGCAGCGCACCGGGACAGGGGGCGATTGCCACTGAAGCTTTCTTT.

This chain links TRBV7-9 with TRBJ2-4; a possible D gene is TRBD2 (6 bases). The CDR3 covers 16 residues. Germline assignment: CDR1 SEHNR and CDR2 FQNEAQ (reference sequence). Deletions cut 5 bases from V and 0 bases from J, with 14 bases between. For the CDR3, the DNA is TGTGCCAGCAGCATCCGGGACTCGTTAGCCAAAAACATTCAGTACTTC. Amino acids: CASSIRDSLAKNIQYF.

The chain couples TRBV10-3 to TRBJ2-7, with D uncertain. CDR3 size: 13 residues. Trimming left V 3 bases short and J 2 bases short, with 8 bases between. The germline V gene encodes CDR1 ENHRY and CDR2 SYGVKD. The CDR3, as DNA: TGTGCCATCAGTGAATCCCCTACCTACGAGCAGTACTTC. It specifies CAISESPTYEQYF.

The genes are TRBV15 and TRBJ2-1; 8 nucleotides agree with TRBD2. The germline V gene has CDR1 LNHNV and CDR2 YYDKDF (reference sequence). The J segment lost 8 bases and the V segment lost 3 bases, leaving 9 bases of the junction unmatched. This CDR3 contains 15 residues. Here the CDR3 DNA reads TGTGCCACCAGCAGGCTAGCGGGTCCCGGGGATGAGCAGTTCTTC. Translated: CATSRLAGPGDEQFF.

CDR3 nucleotide sequence: TGTGCCAGCAGCTCACAGGAGTCTAACTATGGCTACACCTTC. Its translation is CASSSQESNYGYTF. The gene calls are TRBV7-9 and TRBJ1-2; D might be TRBD1 (5 bases). The CDR3 contains 14 residues. CDR1 is SEHNR, CDR2 FQNEAQ, per germline (reference sequence). V lost 4 bases and J lost 0, with 9 bases in between. The full variable domain, with the rest looked up from reference TRBV7-9 and TRBJ1-2, is DTGVSQNPRHKITKRGQNVTFRCDPISEHNRLYWYRQTLGQGPEFLTYFQNEAQLEKSRLLSDRFSAERPKGSFSTLEIQRTEQGDSAMYLCASSSQESNYGYTFGSGTRLTVV.

The rearrangement links TRBV28 to TRBJ2-5, with TRBD2 as a possible D gene (5 bases). The CDR3 totals 16 residues. V was shortened by 2 bases and J by 5 bases, with 18 bases between the two germline ends. Germline V gives CDR1 MDHEN, CDR2 SYDVKM. This chain's CDR3 is CASSLGLTAPGETQYF. As DNA, the CDR3 is TGTGCCAGCAGTTTAGGGCTGACGGCCCCGGGGGAGACCCAGTACTTC.

This clone was detected once. The chain has TRBV10-3 and TRBJ2-7; TRBD2 agrees at 11 bases. Germline CDR1 and CDR2: ENHRY and SYGVKD. This CDR3 has 15 amino acids. J lost 2 bases, V lost 5 bases, and 5 bases had no gene match. CDR3 in DNA: TGTGCCATCAGTTCTCTAGCGGGGGGCGCCTACGAGCAGTACTTC. Translating it yields CAISSLAGGAYEQYF.

This clone has a handful of counts. The V and J genes are TRBV7-2 and TRBJ1-2; 8 positions match TRBD1. CDR3 length equals 18 residues. Germline V gene sequence: CDR1 SGHTA, CDR2 FQGNSA. The V segment lost 2 bases and the J segment 1 base; nucleotides outside the gene matches: 12. The CDR3 region is CASSLSGTGTANNYGYTF. The DNA for the CDR3 is TGTGCCAGCAGCTTATCCGGGACAGGCACTGCTAATAACTATGGCTACACCTTC.

The V gene is TRBV18, the J gene TRBJ2-2; no reliable D call. Trimming pared 1 base from V and 4 bases from J, leaving 4 bases between. Germline lookup yields CDR1 KGHSH and CDR2 LQKENI. The CDR3 runs 13 residues. CDR3 loop: CASSPLLTGELFF. CDR3 sequence (DNA): TGTGCCAGCTCACCACTCCTCACCGGGGAGCTGTTTTTT.

The J gene is TRBJ1-3, the V gene TRBV15; tentative D call: TRBD1 (5 bases). CDR3 length: 14 amino acids. The germline V and J ends were trimmed by 0 bases and 11 bases, with 14 bases remaining between them. CDR1 is LNHNV and CDR2 is YYDKDF in the germline V gene (reference sequence). The DNA of the CDR3 is TGTGCCACCAGCAGAGATTTCGACACCAGGGCCATATATTTT. Translation gives CATSRDFDTRAIYF.

This sequence joins TRBV19 and TRBJ2-1; 9 bases line up with TRBD1. V lost 10 bases to trimming and J lost 4 bases; unmatched junction nucleotides: 5. CDR3 length: 13 residues. CDR1 is LNHDA, CDR2 SQIVND, per germline (reference sequence). This CDR3 reads CATRTGEYNEQFF. CDR3 nucleotides: TGTGCCACTCGGACAGGGGAATACAATGAGCAGTTCTTC.

This chain links TRBV19 with TRBJ2-2, with D perhaps matching TRBD1 (6 bases). V shed 6 bases and J shed 4 bases, with 12 bases lying between them. The germline V gene encodes CDR1 LNHDA and CDR2 SQIVND (reference sequence). This CDR3 region has 14 residues. CDR3 coding DNA: TGTGCCAGTAGCCCCGACAGGACCACCGGGGAGCTGTTTTTT. Translation gives CASSPDRTTGELFF.

J is TRBJ1-5 and V is TRBV19; 7 bases map to TRBD1. CDR3 length: 15 amino acids. V trimming: 0 bases; J trimming: 4 bases; junction bases outside the gene matches: 3. Germline CDR1 and CDR2: LNHDA and SQIVND (reference sequence). CDR3 sequence reads: CASSIDRDRNQPQHF. The CDR3 DNA sequence: TGTGCCAGTAGTATAGATCGGGACAGAAATCAGCCCCAGCATTTT.

V gene TRBV11-2 combines with J gene TRBJ2-1; TRBD1 agrees at 7 bases. The CDR3 is 12 amino acids. Germline values: CDR1 SGHAT, CDR2 FQNNGV. V lost 5 bases, J lost 7 bases, and 2 bases stayed unmatched. Written as DNA, the CDR3 is TGTGCCAGCAGCGAACAGGGGAATGAGCAGTTCTTC. It yields the protein CASSEQGNEQFF.

The V gene is TRBV28, the J gene TRBJ1-3, with 9 bases aligning to TRBD1. V dropped 8 bases and J dropped 2; count of bases not matched to a gene: 4. This CDR3 has 14 amino acids. Germline loops: CDR1 MDHEN, CDR2 SYDVKM. CDR3 loop: CASGTGNAGNTIYF. Here the CDR3 DNA reads TGTGCCAGCGGGACAGGGAACGCTGGAAACACCATATATTTT. Supplemented by reference TRBV28 and TRBJ1-3, the full variable domain reads DVKVTQSSRYLVKRTGEKVFLECVQDMDHENMFWYRQDPGLGLRLIYFSYDVKMKEKGDIPEGYSVSREKKERFSLILESASTNQTSMYLCASGTGNAGNTIYFGEGSWLTVV.